Each of the 16 T cell receptor beta chains below was sequenced from the same sample in a study of T cell clonality in common variable immunodeficiency. Data came from immunoSEQ multiplex PCR; TCRdb stores just in-frame clones and leaves some out. Reported are tens of thousands of clones, none seen only once; the ten largest carry 2.8%. Sequencing used peripheral blood mononuclear cells. The receptors were sampled from a person aged 18 to 70 in good health.

This clone was counted at least ten times. Sequencing ends 3 residues short of the CDR3 end; the germline J gene provides the rest. The chain couples TRBV2 to TRBJ2-2, with 7 bases aligning to TRBD1. V lost 10 bases and J lost 1; bases outside the gene matches: 6. There are 14 residues in the CDR3. Looked up from germline, CDR1 is SNHLY and CDR2 is FYNNEI. The sequenced part of the CDR3 DNA is TGTGCCACCAGACGACAGGGGAACACCGGGGAG. This sequence encodes CATRRQGNTGE. The CDR3, in full, reads CATRRQGNTGELFF.

This clone was counted between two and nine times. The CDR3 goes on 3 residues after the read ends, and that part is filled in from the germline J gene. This chain connects TRBV5-8 to TRBJ1-6, with TRBD1 matching 10 bases. The V segment lost 4 bases and the J segment 8 bases; nucleotides outside the gene matches: 6. The CDR3 spans 15 residues. Germline CDR1 SGHTS, CDR2 YDEGEE. The CDR3 is CASSTRQGADSPLHF. The DNA read from the CDR3 is TGTGCCAGCAGCACCCGACAGGGGGCCGATTCACCC.

The CDR3 reads CASLWTSGKETQYF. The sequenced part of the CDR3 DNA is TGTGCCAGCCTGTGGACTAGCGGAAAAGAGACC. The chain is built from TRBV2 and TRBJ2-5, with 10 nucleotides matching TRBD2. Read sequence stops 3 residues before the CDR3 end, and the germline J gene provides the missing end. The germline gives CDR1 SNHLY, CDR2 FYNNEI. J was trimmed by 3 bases and V by 8 bases; bases with no gene match: 6. The CDR3 loop spans 14 amino acids.

This clone showed up many times. With the read ending 3 residues before the CDR3 end, the germline J gene is used to fill in that end. The rearrangement uses TRBV7-9 and TRBJ1-1, with no clear D. Trimming stripped 1 base from V and 1 base from J, with 7 bases between. CDR3 length: 14 amino acids. The germline gives CDR1 SEHNR, CDR2 FQNEAQ (reference sequence). The covered CDR3 bases are TGTGCCAGCAGCTTAGGACTCTCGAACACTGAA. This gives the protein CASSLGLSNTE. The full CDR3 protein is CASSLGLSNTEAFF.

This clone has a handful of counts. The read falls 3 residues short of the CDR3 end, and the missing part is taken from the germline J gene. This chain joins TRBV5-1 and TRBJ2-7; D is possibly TRBD1 (5 bases). Germline assignment: CDR1 SGHRS and CDR2 YFSETQ. This CDR3 comprises 15 residues. The germline V and J ends were trimmed by 1 base and 3 bases, with 14 bases remaining between them. CDR3 residues: CASSLYGQGSYEQYF. Incomplete CDR3 DNA: TGCGCCAGCAGCTTGTATGGGCAGGGTAGCTACGAG.

The sample holds many counts of this clone. The read ends 3 residues early relative to the CDR3; the germline J gene fills the gap. This chain joins TRBV13 and TRBJ1-2, with D possibly being TRBD1 (5 bases). The V end was cut by 3 bases, the J end by 7 bases, with 15 bases between. The CDR3 is 14 amino acids. CDR1 and CDR2 (germline): PRHDT, FYEKMQ (reference sequence). CDR3 DNA (partial): TGTGCCAGCAGCTTGGGACGGGGGTTCGGTGGC. Its translation: CASSLGRGFGG. The complete CDR3 protein is CASSLGRGFGGYTF.

This clone occurred many times. The read stops 3 residues short of the end of the CDR3; the missing end is completed from the germline J gene. The rearrangement links TRBV2 to TRBJ2-7; D possibly corresponds to TRBD1 (6 bases). Deletions cut 6 bases from V and 0 bases from J, with 9 bases between. Germline V gives CDR1 SNHLY, CDR2 FYNNEI. The CDR3 totals 13 residues. CDR3 loop: CASSPGHSYEQYF. The covered CDR3 bases are TGTGCCAGCAGCCCGGGACACTCCTACGAG.

Ten or more counts support this clone. The sequenced part of the CDR3 DNA is TGTGCCAGCAGTGACCGGGGGGAAGGCGATGAG. It translates to CASSDRGEGDE. In full, the CDR3 reads CASSDRGEGDEQFF. This chain links TRBV6-4 with TRBJ2-1, with 7 nucleotides matching TRBD2. The read terminates 3 residues before the CDR3 end, so the remaining end is supplied by the germline J gene. Unmatched junction bases numbered 6, after V lost 2 bases and J lost 8 bases. Germline V gene sequence: CDR1 MRHNA, CDR2 SNTAGT. The CDR3 sequence is 14 residues long.

At least ten counts were recorded for this clone. The CDR3 loop is CASRGQVVGGYTF. The covered CDR3 bases are TGTGCCAGCAGAGGACAGGTTGTAGGGGGC. This chain uses TRBV2 with TRBJ1-2, with 7 bases fitting TRBD1. The CDR3 goes on 3 residues after the read ends, and that part is filled in from the germline J gene. The CDR3 is 13 residues long. Germline V CDR1 and CDR2: SNHLY, FYNNEI.

The sample holds many counts of this clone. The CDR3 extends 3 residues past the end of the read, so its final part is completed from the germline J gene. J is TRBJ1-2 and V is TRBV5-6, with D perhaps matching TRBD1 (6 bases). Trimming left V 0 bases short and J 5 bases short, with 14 bases between. The CDR3 covers 15 residues. Germline V CDR1 and CDR2: SGHDT, YYEEEE. The CDR3: CASSLVSGGEYGYTF. CDR3 bases read: TGTGCCAGCAGCTTGGTTTCGGGGGGCGAGTATGGC.

This clone was seen ten or more times. The CDR3 reads CARDNRDRGLRGEAFF. The covered CDR3 bases are TGTGCCAGGGATAATAGGGACAGGGGGCTTCGGGGCGAA. The genes are TRBV6-7 and TRBJ1-1; 12 bases map to TRBD1. The read ends 3 residues shy of where the CDR3 ends; the end is completed using the germline J gene. TRBV6-7 is treated as an ORF (open reading frame) with a function not yet certain. This CDR3 has 16 residues.

For this clone: The read terminates 3 residues before the CDR3 end, so the remaining end is supplied by the germline J gene. The J gene is TRBJ1-4, the V gene TRBV18; D is perhaps TRBD1 (6 bases). Germline-derived CDR1 and CDR2 are KGHSH and LQKENI. With 5 bases removed from V and 4 bases from J, the gap between germline ends came to 8 bases. This CDR3 is built from 13 residues. The CDR3 protein is CASSGQLNEKLFF. CDR3 DNA (partial): TGTGCCAGCTCAGGACAGCTTAATGAAAAA. The entire variable domain, with the rest obtained from reference TRBV18 and TRBJ1-4, is as follows: NAGVMQNPRHLVRRRGQEARLRCSPMKGHSHVYWYRQLPEEGLKFMVYLQKENIIDESGMPKERFSAEFPKEGPSILRIQQVVRGDSAAYFCASSGQLNEKLFFGSGTQLSVL.

There are many counts of this clone. The read halts 3 residues ahead of the CDR3 end, with the missing end drawn from the germline J gene. The rearrangement uses TRBV19 and TRBJ2-1; possible D gene TRBD1, 5 bases. Germline CDR1 is LNHDA and CDR2 is SQIVND (reference sequence). V lost 7 bases to trimming and J lost 1 base, with 11 bases between them. The CDR3 totals 14 residues. CDR3: CASKVDRSYNEQFF. CDR3 DNA, as far as it was read: TGTGCCAGTAAGGTCGACAGATCCTACAATGAG. Supplemented by reference TRBV19 and TRBJ2-1, the full variable domain reads DGGITQSPKYLFRKEGQNVTLSCEQNLNHDAMYWYRQDPGQGLRLIYYSQIVNDFQKGDIAEGYSVSREKKESFPLTVTSAQKNPTAFYLCASKVDRSYNEQFFGPGTRLTVL.

Comments on this clone: The CDR3 is cut off 3 residues early in the read; its end comes from the germline J gene. This sample also contains other DNA sequences that code for the same CDR3. J is TRBJ1-4 and V is TRBV20-1; 11 bases agree with TRBD1. CDR3 length equals 15 residues. CDR1 is DFQATT, CDR2 SNEGSKA, per germline (reference sequence). Germline trimming cut 1 base from V and 6 bases from J; bases unmatched to any gene: 4. Partial CDR3 DNA: TGCAGTGCTAGAGCCCGGGACAGGGGGTATGAAAAA. Protein product: CSARARDRGYEK. The whole CDR3 region reads CSARARDRGYEKLFF.

This clone was recorded many times. The read terminates 3 residues before the CDR3 end, so the remaining end is supplied by the germline J gene. This chain connects TRBV19 to TRBJ2-3; 11 nucleotides match TRBD2. The CDR3 is 13 amino acids. CDR1 and CDR2 from the germline V gene are LNHDA and SQIVND (reference sequence). Unmatched junction bases numbered 0, after V lost 5 bases and J lost 5 bases. Partial CDR3 DNA: TGTGCCAGTAGTGGACTAGCGGGAGATACG. Translation: CASSGLAGDT. The complete CDR3 sequence is CASSGLAGDTQYF.

This clone occurred many times. The read ends 3 residues early relative to the CDR3; the germline J gene fills the gap. The chain uses TRBV30 and TRBJ2-5, with 8 bases identical to TRBD2. CDR1 is GTSNPN and CDR2 is SVGIG in the germline V gene (reference sequence). The V segment lost 5 bases and the J segment 5 bases; nucleotides outside the gene matches: 7. This CDR3 has 13 residues. The part of the CDR3 DNA that was read is TGTGCCTGGGCGGGGGGAGGAAGGGAGACC. Translation: CAWAGGGRET. The CDR3 in full is CAWAGGGRETQYF.